The 14 T cell receptor beta chains below come from one sample, sequenced in a study of regulatory T cells in long-lasting Graves disease. As to time point: newly diagnosed GD, antithyroid drugs for less than 3 months. The TCR library was prepared using RNA isolated from PBMCs. CDR3 regions were amplified by Arm-PCR using iRepertoire HTBI primers to build TCR beta libraries. MiXCR was run by TCRdb on the multiplex PCR reads, yielding one entry per CDR3 protein. This table holds about 620,000 distinct CDR3 sequences, around 15% found once. Separately, the same data were catalogued under a study of T cells in Graves' hyperthyroidism and ophthalmopathy.

Sequencing was performed on peripheral blood mononuclear cells (PBMCs), taken at new diagnosis, from a patient treated with antithyroid drugs. The receptors come from a young woman with Graves disease.

This clonotype has a handful of counts. This chain joins TRBV30 and TRBJ1-1; D is possibly TRBD1 (5 bases). The CDR3 spans 13 residues. Germline V gives CDR1 GTSNPN, CDR2 SVGIG (reference sequence). V was clipped by 2 bases and J by 7 bases, with 14 bases between them. CDR3: CAWSTTATVEAFF. In nucleotides, the CDR3 is TGTGCCTGGAGTACGACCGCGACAGTTGAAGCTTTCTTT.

This clonotype has only a few counts. J is TRBJ2-3 and V is TRBV6-2 or TRBV6-3; 10 bases map to TRBD2. Germline V CDR1 and CDR2: MNHEY, SVGEGT. With 2 bases clipped from V and 7 bases from J, the junction kept 12 bases outside the gene matches. The CDR3 contains 17 residues. The DNA of the CDR3 is TGTGCCAGCAGTTACACCCCTCTAGCGGGAGTGACGAATACGCAGTATTTT. This encodes CASSYTPLAGVTNTQYF.

This clonotype was observed many times. The chain carries TRBV2 and TRBJ1-5; the D is unclear. The V gene's germline CDR1 is SNHLY and CDR2 FYNNEI. The V end lost 3 bases, the J end lost 7 bases, and 4 bases lay between the germline ends. The CDR3 has 11 amino acids. CDR3 in DNA: TGTGCCAGCAGTGATGCCCAGCCCCAGCATTTT. Translation: CASSDAQPQHF.

In this sample, this clonotype turned up a few times. The rearrangement uses TRBV3-1 and TRBJ1-3; D unresolved. This CDR3 has 14 residues. V lost 4 bases to trimming and J lost 8 bases, with 15 bases between them. From germline, CDR1 is LGHDT and CDR2 YNNKEL (reference sequence). CDR3 in DNA: TGTGCCAGCAGCCCTCCGGGAATTGCGGACACCATATATTTT. Translation gives CASSPPGIADTIYF.

This clonotype was observed many times. The chain couples TRBV6-2 or TRBV6-3 to TRBJ1-1; no clear D gene. The V end was cut by 7 bases, the J end by 5 bases, with 17 bases between. Germline V gene data show CDR1 as MNHEY and CDR2 as SVGEGT. The CDR3 is made up of 14 amino acids. The chain's CDR3 is CASKDPGLGTEAFF. The CDR3 DNA is TGTGCCAGCAAAGACCCTGGCTTGGGGACTGAAGCTTTCTTT.

In regard to this clonotype: The junction does not match germline at one end; this may be a read error. The chain couples TRBV7-2 to TRBJ2-1, with 8 bases matching TRBD2. The germline V gene encodes CDR1 SGHTA and CDR2 FQGNSA. The CDR3 contains 13 residues. CDR3 DNA sequence: TGTGCCAGCAGCCCCCGGACTAGCAATGTGCAGTTCTTC. Protein: CASSPRTSNVQFF.

This clonotype came up many times. J is TRBJ2-1 and V is TRBV28; no definite D call. This CDR3 is 13 amino acids long. V was clipped by 6 bases and J by 5 bases, with 11 bases between them. Germline CDR1 MDHEN, CDR2 SYDVKM. The CDR3 sequence is CASSTRANNEQFF. The CDR3 nucleotides are TGTGCCAGCAGCACGAGAGCAAACAATGAGCAGTTCTTC.

This clonotype was detected a few times. The gene calls are TRBV3-1 and TRBJ2-7; D unclear. The CDR3 has 14 residues. V dropped 3 bases and J dropped 0 bases, with 9 bases sitting between them. Looked up from germline, CDR1 is LGHDT and CDR2 is YNNKEL (reference sequence). The CDR3 sequence: CASSHRYTSYEQYF. In DNA, the CDR3 is TGTGCCAGCAGCCATCGGTACACCTCCTACGAGCAGTACTTC.

This clonotype came up a few times. The V and J genes are TRBV11-2 and TRBJ1-2; 9 positions agree with TRBD1. With V trimmed by 1 base and J by 7 bases, 7 bases remained unmatched. The CDR3 has 15 residues. Per the germline V gene, CDR1 is SGHAT and CDR2 is FQNNGV. CDR3 in DNA: TGTGCCAGCAGCTTAGCCCTCACAGGGGGCTCTGGCTACACCTTC. This gives the protein CASSLALTGGSGYTF.

The genes are TRBV18 and TRBJ2-1; 8 positions agree with TRBD1. This CDR3 spans 14 amino acids. Trimming took 3 bases from V and 8 from J; bases not matched to a gene: 6. CDR1 is KGHSH, CDR2 LQKENI, per germline. For the CDR3, the DNA is TGTGCCAGCTCACCGGCACAGGGGGTCTATGAGCAGTTCTTC. Its protein product is CASSPAQGVYEQFF.

This chain connects TRBV28 to TRBJ2-3; 7 bases line up with TRBD2. Trimming at V came to 6 bases and at J to 4 bases, leaving 4 bases not matched to a gene. The CDR3 contains 13 residues. CDR1 is MDHEN and CDR2 is SYDVKM in the germline V gene. The CDR3 region is CASRLGRADTQYF. The CDR3, as DNA: TGTGCCAGCAGGTTGGGGAGGGCAGATACGCAGTATTTT.

This clonotype has a count of ten or more. The chain joins TRBV2 to TRBJ2-1; a possible D gene is TRBD2 (5 bases). There are 12 residues in the CDR3. Trimming took off 3 bases at V and 9 bases at J, with 9 bases between the two ends. Germline V gives CDR1 SNHLY, CDR2 FYNNEI. CDR3 amino acids: CASSEEVIEQFF. As DNA, the CDR3 is TGTGCCAGCAGTGAGGAGGTTATTGAGCAGTTCTTC.

Worth noting for this clonotype: Given a much more abundant clone one base away, this may be a read error. This chain uses TRBV28 with TRBJ2-3; TRBD1 aligns across 7 bases. The V gene's germline CDR1 is MDHEN and CDR2 SYDVKM. This CDR3 comprises 16 residues. V shed 6 bases, J shed 2 bases, and the junction held 11 bases outside the gene matches. CDR3 loop: CASRKAGGRPTDTQYF. The CDR3 bases are TGTGCCAGCAGAAAGGCAGGGGGAAGGCCCACAGATACGCAGTATTTT.

The chain couples TRBV10-3 to TRBJ2-5; TRBD2 is a possible D gene (7 bases). CDR1 and CDR2 (germline): ENHRY, SYGVKD. The CDR3 covers 12 residues. The ends were cut back, 10 bases at V and 7 bases at J, with 16 bases in the middle. The CDR3 sequence: CASQRGAGTQYF. The CDR3 DNA reads as TGTGCCAGCCAACGGGGGGCTGGGACCCAGTACTTC.